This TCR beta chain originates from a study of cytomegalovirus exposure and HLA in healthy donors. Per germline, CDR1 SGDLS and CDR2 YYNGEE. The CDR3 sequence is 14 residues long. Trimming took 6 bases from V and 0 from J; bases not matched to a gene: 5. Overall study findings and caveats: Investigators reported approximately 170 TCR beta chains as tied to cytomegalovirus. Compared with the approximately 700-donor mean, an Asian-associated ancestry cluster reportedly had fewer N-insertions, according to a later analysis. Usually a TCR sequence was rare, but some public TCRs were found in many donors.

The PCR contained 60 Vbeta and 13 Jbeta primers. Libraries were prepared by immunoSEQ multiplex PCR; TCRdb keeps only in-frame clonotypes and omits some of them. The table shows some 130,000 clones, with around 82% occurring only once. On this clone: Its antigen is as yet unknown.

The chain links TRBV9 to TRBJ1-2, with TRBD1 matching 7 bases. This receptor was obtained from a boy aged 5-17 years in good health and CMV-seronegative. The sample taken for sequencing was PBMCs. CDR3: CASTLTGSNYGYTF. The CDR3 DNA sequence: TGTGCCAGCACCTTGACAGGGTCTAACTATGGCTACACCTTC.